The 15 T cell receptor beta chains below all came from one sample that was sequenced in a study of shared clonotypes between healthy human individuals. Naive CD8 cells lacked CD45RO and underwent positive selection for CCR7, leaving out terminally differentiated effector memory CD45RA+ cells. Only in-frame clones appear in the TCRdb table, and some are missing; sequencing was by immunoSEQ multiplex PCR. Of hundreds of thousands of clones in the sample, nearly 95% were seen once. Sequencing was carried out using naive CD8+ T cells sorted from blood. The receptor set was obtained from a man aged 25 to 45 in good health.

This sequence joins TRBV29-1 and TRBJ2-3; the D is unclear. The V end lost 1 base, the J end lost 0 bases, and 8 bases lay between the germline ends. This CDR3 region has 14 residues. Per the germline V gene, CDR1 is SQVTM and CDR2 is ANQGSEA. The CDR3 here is CSVEGTASTDTQYF. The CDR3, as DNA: TGCAGCGTTGAAGGAACAGCCAGCACAGATACGCAGTATTTT.

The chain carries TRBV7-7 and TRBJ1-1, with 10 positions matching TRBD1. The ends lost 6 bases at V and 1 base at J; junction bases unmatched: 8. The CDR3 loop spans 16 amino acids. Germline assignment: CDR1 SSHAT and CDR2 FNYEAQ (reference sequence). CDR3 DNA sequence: TGTGCCAGCAGACTGGTCCGGGACAGGGGGAACACTGAAGCTTTCTTT. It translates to CASRLVRDRGNTEAFF.

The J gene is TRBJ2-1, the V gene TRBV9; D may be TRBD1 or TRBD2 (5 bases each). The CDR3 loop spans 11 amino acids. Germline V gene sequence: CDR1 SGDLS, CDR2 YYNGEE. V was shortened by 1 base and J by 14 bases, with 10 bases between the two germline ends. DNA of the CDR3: TGTGCCAGCAGCGTAAGGGGACGGAAGTTCTTC. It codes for CASSVRGRKFF.

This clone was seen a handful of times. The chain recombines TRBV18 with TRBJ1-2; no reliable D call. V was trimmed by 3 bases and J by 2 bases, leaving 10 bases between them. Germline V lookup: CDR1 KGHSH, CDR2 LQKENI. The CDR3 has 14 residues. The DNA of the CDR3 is TGTGCCAGCTCACCGGTCGGCGGCAACTATGGCTACACCTTC. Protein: CASSPVGGNYGYTF.

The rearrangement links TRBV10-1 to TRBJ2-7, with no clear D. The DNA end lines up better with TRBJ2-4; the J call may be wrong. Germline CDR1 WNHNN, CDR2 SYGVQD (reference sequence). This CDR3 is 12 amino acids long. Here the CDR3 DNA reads TGCGCCAGCAGTGCTGGGTCGCACATTCAGTACTTC. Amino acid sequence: CASSAGSHIQYF.

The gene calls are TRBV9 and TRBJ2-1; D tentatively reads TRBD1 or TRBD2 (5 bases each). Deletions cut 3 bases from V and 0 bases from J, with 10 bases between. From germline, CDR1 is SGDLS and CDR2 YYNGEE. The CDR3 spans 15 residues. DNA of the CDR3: TGTGCCAGCAGCGGTAGAGGGACCTCCTACAATGAGCAGTTCTTC. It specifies CASSGRGTSYNEQFF.

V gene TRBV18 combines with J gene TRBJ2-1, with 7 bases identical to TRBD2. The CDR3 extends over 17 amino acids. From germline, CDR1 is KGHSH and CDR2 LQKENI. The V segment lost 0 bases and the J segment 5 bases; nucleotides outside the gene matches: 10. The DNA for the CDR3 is TGTGCCAGCTCACCACCCCCTGGCGGGAGTGCCAACAATGAGCAGTTCTTC. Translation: CASSPPPGGSANNEQFF.

The CDR3 spells CASTKQDRNEKLFF. The CDR3 nucleotides read TGTGCCAGCACCAAGCAGGACAGGAATGAAAAACTGTTTTTT. This chain links TRBV7-8 with TRBJ1-4; 7 positions match TRBD1. V shed 7 bases and J 5 bases; nucleotides not matched to a gene: 7. This CDR3 has 14 amino acids. CDR1 and CDR2 from the germline V gene are SGHVS and FQNEAQ.

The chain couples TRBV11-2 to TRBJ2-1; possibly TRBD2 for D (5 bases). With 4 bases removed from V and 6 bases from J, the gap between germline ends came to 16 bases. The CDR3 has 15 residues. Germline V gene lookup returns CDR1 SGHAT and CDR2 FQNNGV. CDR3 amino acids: CASSSRELVANEQFF. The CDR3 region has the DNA TGTGCCAGCAGCTCCAGAGAACTAGTTGCCAATGAGCAGTTCTTC.

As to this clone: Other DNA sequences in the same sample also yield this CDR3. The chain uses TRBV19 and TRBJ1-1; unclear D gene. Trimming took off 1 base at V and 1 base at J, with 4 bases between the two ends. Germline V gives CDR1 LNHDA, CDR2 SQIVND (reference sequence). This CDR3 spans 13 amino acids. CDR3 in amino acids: CASSIGWNTEAFF. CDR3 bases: TGTGCCAGTAGTATAGGGTGGAACACTGAAGCTTTCTTT. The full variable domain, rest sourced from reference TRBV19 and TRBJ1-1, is DGGITQSPKYLFRKEGQNVTLSCEQNLNHDAMYWYRQDPGQGLRLIYYSQIVNDFQKGDIAEGYSVSREKKESFPLTVTSAQKNPTAFYLCASSIGWNTEAFFGQGTRLTVV.

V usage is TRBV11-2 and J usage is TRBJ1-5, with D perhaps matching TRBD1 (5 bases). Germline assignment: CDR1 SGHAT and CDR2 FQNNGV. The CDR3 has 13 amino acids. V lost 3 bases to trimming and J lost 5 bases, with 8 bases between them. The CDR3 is CASSLGTHQPQHF. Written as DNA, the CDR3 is TGTGCCAGCAGCTTGGGGACCCATCAGCCCCAGCATTTT.

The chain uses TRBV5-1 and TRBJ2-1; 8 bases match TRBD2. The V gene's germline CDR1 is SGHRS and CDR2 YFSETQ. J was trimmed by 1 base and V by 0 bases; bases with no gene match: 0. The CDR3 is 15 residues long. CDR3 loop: CASSLERESYNEQFF. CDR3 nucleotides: TGCGCCAGCAGCTTGGAGCGGGAGTCCTACAATGAGCAGTTCTTC.

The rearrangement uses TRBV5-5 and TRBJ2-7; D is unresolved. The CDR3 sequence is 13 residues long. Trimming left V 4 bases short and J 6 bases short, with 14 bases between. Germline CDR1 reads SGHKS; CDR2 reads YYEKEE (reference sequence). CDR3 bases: TGTGCCAGCAGCGTCTCGGATCCTCGCGAGCAGTACTTC. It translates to CASSVSDPREQYF. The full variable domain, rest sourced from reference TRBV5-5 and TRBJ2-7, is DAGVTQSPTHLIKTRGQQVTLRCSPISGHKSVSWYQQVLGQGPQFIFQYYEKEERGRGNFPDRFSARQFPNYSSELNVNALLLGDSALYLCASSVSDPREQYFGPGTRLTVT.

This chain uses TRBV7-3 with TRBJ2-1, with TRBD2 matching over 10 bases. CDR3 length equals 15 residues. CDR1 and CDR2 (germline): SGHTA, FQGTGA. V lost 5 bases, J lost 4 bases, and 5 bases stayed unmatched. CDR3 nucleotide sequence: TGTGCCAGCAGCGGAGCGGGAGGGGCATACAATGAGCAGTTCTTC. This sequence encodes CASSGAGGAYNEQFF.

CDR3 sequence: CASSGKGSEAYEQYF. The CDR3 nucleotides are TGTGCCAGCAGCGGCAAAGGGAGTGAGGCCTACGAGCAGTACTTC. The V call is TRBV7-8, the J call TRBJ2-7; possibly TRBD2 for D (5 bases). Trimming removed 5 bases at V and 2 bases at J, with 16 bases between. The CDR3 extends over 15 amino acids. Germline V CDR1 and CDR2: SGHVS, FQNEAQ.